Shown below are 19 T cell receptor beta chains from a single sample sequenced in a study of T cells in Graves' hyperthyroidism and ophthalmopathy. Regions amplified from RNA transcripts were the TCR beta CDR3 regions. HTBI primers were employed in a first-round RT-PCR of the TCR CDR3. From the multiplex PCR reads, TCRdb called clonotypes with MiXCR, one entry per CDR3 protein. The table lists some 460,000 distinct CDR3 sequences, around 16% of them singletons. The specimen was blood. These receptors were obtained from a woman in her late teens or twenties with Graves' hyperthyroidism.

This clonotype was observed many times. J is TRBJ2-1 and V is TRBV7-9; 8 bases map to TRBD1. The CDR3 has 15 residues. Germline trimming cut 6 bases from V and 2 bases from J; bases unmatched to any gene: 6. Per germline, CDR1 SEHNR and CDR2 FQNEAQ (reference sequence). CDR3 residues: CASRSDRETYNEQFF. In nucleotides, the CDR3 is TGTGCCAGCAGATCGGACAGGGAGACCTACAATGAGCAGTTCTTC.

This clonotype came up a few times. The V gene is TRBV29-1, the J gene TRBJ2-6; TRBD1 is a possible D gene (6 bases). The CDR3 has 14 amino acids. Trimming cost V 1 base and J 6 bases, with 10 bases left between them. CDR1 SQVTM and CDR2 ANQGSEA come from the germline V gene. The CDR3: CSVEGRGEANVLTF. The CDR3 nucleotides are TGCAGCGTTGAAGGCAGGGGAGAGGCCAACGTCCTGACTTTC.

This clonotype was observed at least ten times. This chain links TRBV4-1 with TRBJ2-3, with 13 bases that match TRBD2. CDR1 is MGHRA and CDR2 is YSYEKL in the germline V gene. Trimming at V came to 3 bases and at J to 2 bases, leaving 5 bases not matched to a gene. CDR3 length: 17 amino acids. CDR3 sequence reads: CASSHVGLAGSTDTQYF. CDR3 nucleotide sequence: TGCGCCAGCAGCCACGTGGGACTAGCGGGATCCACAGATACGCAGTATTTT.

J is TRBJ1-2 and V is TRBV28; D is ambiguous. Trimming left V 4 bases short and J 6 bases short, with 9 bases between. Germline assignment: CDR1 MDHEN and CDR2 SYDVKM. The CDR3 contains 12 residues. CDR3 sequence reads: CASSSGLHGYTF. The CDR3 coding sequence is TGTGCCAGCAGTTCGGGATTGCATGGCTACACCTTC.

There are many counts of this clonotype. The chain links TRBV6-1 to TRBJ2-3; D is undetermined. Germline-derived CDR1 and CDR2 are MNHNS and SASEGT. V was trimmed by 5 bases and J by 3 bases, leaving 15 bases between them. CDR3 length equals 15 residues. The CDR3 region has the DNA TGTGCCAGCAGTTTTGGTACGGGCGAAACAGATACGCAGTATTTT. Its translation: CASSFGTGETDTQYF.

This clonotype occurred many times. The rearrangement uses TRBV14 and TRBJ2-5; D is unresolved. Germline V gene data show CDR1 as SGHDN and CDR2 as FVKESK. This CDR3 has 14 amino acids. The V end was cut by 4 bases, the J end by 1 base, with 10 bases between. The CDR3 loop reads CASSPLAFQETQYF. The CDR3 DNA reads TGTGCCAGCAGCCCATTGGCATTCCAAGAGACCCAGTACTTC.

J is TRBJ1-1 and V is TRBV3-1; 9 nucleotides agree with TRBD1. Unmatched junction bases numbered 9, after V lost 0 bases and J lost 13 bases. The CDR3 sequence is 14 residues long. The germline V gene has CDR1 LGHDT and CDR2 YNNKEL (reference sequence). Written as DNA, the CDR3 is TGTGCCAGCAGCCAAGATAACAGGGGGCGGGTTTTTTTCTTT. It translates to CASSQDNRGRVFFF.

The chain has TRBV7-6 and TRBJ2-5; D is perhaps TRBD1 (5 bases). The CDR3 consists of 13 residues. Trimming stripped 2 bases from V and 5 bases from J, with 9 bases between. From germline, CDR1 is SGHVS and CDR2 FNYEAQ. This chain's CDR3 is CASSLKGWETQYF. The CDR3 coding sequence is TGTGCCAGCAGCTTAAAGGGGTGGGAGACCCAGTACTTC.

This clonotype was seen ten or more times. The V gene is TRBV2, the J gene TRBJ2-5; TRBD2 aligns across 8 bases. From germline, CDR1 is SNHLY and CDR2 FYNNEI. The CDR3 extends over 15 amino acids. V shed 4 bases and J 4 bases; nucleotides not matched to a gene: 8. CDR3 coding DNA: TGTGCCAGCAGTGGGGCGGGGGGCGCACGAGAGACCCAGTACTTC. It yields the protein CASSGAGGARETQYF.

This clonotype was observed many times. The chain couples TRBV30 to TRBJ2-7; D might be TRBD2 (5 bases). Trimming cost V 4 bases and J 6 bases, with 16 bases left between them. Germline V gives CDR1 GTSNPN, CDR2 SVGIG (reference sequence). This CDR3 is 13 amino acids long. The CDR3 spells CAWTRGPSGEQYF. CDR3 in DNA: TGTGCCTGGACCCGCGGCCCAAGCGGCGAGCAGTACTTC.

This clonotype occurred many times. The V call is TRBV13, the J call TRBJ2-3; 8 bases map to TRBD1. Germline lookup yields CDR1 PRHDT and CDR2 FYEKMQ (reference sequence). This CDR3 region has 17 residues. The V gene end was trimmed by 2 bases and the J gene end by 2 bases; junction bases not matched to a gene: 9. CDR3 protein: CASSLRLSQGATDTQYF. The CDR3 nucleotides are TGTGCCAGCAGCTTAAGACTGTCTCAGGGGGCCACAGATACGCAGTATTTT.

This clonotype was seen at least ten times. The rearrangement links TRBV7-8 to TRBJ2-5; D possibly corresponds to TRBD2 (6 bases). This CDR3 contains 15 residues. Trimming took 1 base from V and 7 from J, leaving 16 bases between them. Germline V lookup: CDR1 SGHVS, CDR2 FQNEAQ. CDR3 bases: TGTGCCAGCAGCTTAGTGCCGGGGGACCTTGGGACCCAGTACTTC. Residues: CASSLVPGDLGTQYF.

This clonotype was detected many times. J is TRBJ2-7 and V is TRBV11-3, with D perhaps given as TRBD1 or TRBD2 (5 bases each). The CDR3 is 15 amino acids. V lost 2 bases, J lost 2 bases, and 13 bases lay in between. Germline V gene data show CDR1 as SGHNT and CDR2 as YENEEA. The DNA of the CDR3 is TGTGCCAGCAGCTTAAGTAGGGACGGAGCCTACGAGCAGTACTTC. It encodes CASSLSRDGAYEQYF. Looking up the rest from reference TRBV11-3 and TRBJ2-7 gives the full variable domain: EAGVVQSPRYKIIEKKQPVAFWCNPISGHNTLYWYLQNLGQGPELLIRYENEEAVDDSQLPKDRFSAERLKGVDSTLKIQPAELGDSAVYLCASSLSRDGAYEQYFGPGTRLTVT.

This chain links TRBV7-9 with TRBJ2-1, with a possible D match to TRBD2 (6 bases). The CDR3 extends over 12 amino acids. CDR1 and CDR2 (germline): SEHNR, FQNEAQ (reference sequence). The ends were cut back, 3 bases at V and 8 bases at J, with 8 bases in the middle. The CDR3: CASSFVADEQFF. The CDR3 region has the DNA TGTGCCAGCAGCTTCGTAGCGGATGAGCAGTTCTTC.

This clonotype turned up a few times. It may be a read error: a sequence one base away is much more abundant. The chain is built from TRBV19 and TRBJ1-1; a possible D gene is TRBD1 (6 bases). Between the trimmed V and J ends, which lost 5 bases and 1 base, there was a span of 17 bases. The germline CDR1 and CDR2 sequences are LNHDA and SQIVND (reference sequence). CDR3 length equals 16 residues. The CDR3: CASSVGGTTRNTEAFF. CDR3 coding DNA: TGTGCCAGTAGTGTAGGGGGGACAACACGGAACACTGAAGCTTTCTTT. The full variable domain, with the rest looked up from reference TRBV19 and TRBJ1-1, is DGGITQSPKYLFRKEGQNVTLSCEQNLNHDAMYWYRQDPGQGLRLIYYSQIVNDFQKGDIAEGYSVSREKKESFPLTVTSAQKNPTAFYLCASSVGGTTRNTEAFFGQGTRLTVV.

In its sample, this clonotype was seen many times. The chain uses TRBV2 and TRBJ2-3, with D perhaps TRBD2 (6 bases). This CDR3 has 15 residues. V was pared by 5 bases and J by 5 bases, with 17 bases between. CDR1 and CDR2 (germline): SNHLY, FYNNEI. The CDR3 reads CASSILIGGGDTQYF. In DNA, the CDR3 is TGTGCCAGCAGTATCTTGATCGGGGGTGGAGATACGCAGTATTTT.

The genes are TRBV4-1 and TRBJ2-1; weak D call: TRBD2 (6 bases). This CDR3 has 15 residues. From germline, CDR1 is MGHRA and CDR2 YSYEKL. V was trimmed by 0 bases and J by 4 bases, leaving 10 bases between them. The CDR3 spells CASSQETSQYNEQFF. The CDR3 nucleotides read TGCGCCAGCAGCCAAGAGACTAGTCAGTACAATGAGCAGTTCTTC.

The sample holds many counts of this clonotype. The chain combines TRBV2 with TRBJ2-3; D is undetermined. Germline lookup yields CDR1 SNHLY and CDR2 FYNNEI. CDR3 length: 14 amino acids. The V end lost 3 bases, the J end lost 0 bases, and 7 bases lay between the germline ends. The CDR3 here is CASSEVQSTDTQYF. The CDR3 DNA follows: TGTGCCAGCAGTGAGGTACAGAGCACAGATACGCAGTATTTT.

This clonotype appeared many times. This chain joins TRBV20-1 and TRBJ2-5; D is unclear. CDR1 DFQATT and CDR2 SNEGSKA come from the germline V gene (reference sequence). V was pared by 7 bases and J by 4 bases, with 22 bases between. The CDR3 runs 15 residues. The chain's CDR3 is CSGSGAVNPRETQYF. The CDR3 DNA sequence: TGCAGTGGGAGTGGCGCAGTGAATCCAAGAGAGACCCAGTACTTC.